A selection of T cell receptor beta chains follows, all from one sample in a study of shared clonotypes between healthy human individuals. Clones were sequenced by immunoSEQ multiplex PCR, and TCRdb holds only the in-frame ones, with some missing. This sample yields about 1.5 million clones, of which over 95% are seen a single time; approximately 1.1% belongs to the top ten. The sequencing sample was made of naive CD4+ T cells sorted from blood. These receptors came from a man aged 25-45 years in good health. The CDR3 runs from the conserved cysteine through the conserved F or W. D genes are given only for firm matches. Clone size appears in some rows only: once, few, many, or a class for an expanded clone.

DNA	CDR3	V	D	J	size
TGTGCCAGCAGTACAGGGGGAGGAGAGCAGTTCTTC	CASSTGGGEQFF	TRBV27	TRBD1	TRBJ2-1	.
TGTGCCAGCACCGCGACAGGGACCTATGGCTACACCTTC	CASTATGTYGYTF	TRBV28	TRBD1	TRBJ1-2	.
TGTGCCAGCTCACCACCGGGACTAGCGGGAGGAGAGACCCAGTACTTC	CASSPPGLAGGETQYF	TRBV18	TRBD2	TRBJ2-5	.
TGTGCCAGCAGCCCCACAGGGCCGTATGGCTACACCTTC	CASSPTGPYGYTF	TRBV11-2	.	TRBJ1-2	.
TGTGCCAGCGAGGACAGGTTCCAAGAGACCCAGTACTTC	CASEDRFQETQYF	TRBV2	TRBD1	TRBJ2-5	.
TGTGCCAGTAGTATCATCGGGGTCAGCACAGATACGCAGTATTTT	CASSIIGVSTDTQYF	TRBV19	.	TRBJ2-3	.
TGTGCCAGCAGCGTTGGACAGCCTAACACTGAAGCTTTCTTT	CASSVGQPNTEAFF	TRBV7-8	.	TRBJ1-1	once
TGTGCCAGTAGCCCTCAGGGGGTCCTGCTTAACTATGGCTACACCTTC	CASSPQGVLLNYGYTF	TRBV19	TRBD1	TRBJ1-2	.
TGTGCTAGTGCCCGGGGGGAGGGGGCTGAGACCCAGTACTTC	CASARGEGAETQYF	TRBV12-5	.	TRBJ2-5	.
TGTGCCAGCAGACCCAGCGGGAGCACAGATACGCAGTATTTT	CASRPSGSTDTQYF	TRBV6-6	.	TRBJ2-3	.
TGTGCCAGCAGCTTCGGGAGGAACTCTGGAAACACCATATATTTT	CASSFGRNSGNTIYF	TRBV5-4	.	TRBJ1-3	.
TGTGCCAGCACCCTCCGGACGGGGACGAAAGAGACCCAGTACTTC	CASTLRTGTKETQYF	TRBV5-4	.	TRBJ2-5	.
TGTGCCAGCAGCTATGGCCCCTCAAACTACGAGCAGTACTTC	CASSYGPSNYEQYF	TRBV27	.	TRBJ2-7	.
TGTGCCAGCAGCTTGTTGGCGGGAGCCCCTCCCGGGGAGCTGTTTTTT	CASSLLAGAPPGELFF	TRBV5-4	TRBD2	TRBJ2-2	once
TGCGCCAGCAACCTAGCGGGAGCCTCAGATACGCAGTATTTT	CASNLAGASDTQYF	TRBV5-1	TRBD2	TRBJ2-3	.
TGTGCCAGCAAGGAATCGGAGGGCCGATTTTACTATGGCTACACCTTC	CASKESEGRFYYGYTF	TRBV5-4	.	TRBJ1-2	.
TGTGCCAGCAGCTTGAGGACAGGGGTCTTCTCTGGAAACACCATATATTTT	CASSLRTGVFSGNTIYF	TRBV5-6	TRBD1	TRBJ1-3	.
TGTGCCAGTAGTAGAGGGTCTGGAGGTGGCCAGCCCCAGCATTTT	CASSRGSGGGQPQHF	TRBV19	.	TRBJ1-5	few
TGTGCCAGTAGTCTCTACCCACTAGCCAAAAACATTCAGTACTTC	CASSLYPLAKNIQYF	TRBV19	.	TRBJ2-4	.
TGCGCCAGCAGCCCGTCCAGTCAAGAGACCCAGTACTTC	CASSPSSQETQYF	TRBV5-1	.	TRBJ2-5	.
TGTGCAATCAGGGCAGAACCTAATGAAAAACTGTTTTTT	CAIRAEPNEKLFF	TRBV12-2	.	TRBJ1-4	.
TGTGCCAGCAGTAGAGACAGGGTCGAAGAGCAGTACTTC	CASSRDRVEEQYF	TRBV2	TRBD1	TRBJ2-7	.
TGTGCCAGCAATCCGGTCGGGAGTACCCTCAATGAGCAGTTCTTC	CASNPVGSTLNEQFF	TRBV2	.	TRBJ2-1	.
TGTGCCAGCAGCTTAGGGACTAGCATGATGACAGATACGCAGTATTTT	CASSLGTSMMTDTQYF	TRBV11-3	TRBD2	TRBJ2-3	.
TGTGCCAGCAGTACAACGACAGGGTCTAGCAATCAGCCCCAGCATTTT	CASSTTTGSSNQPQHF	TRBV27	TRBD1	TRBJ1-5	.
TGCGCCAGCAGCCGGGATCTAGCGGGGAGCTCCTACGAGCAGTACTTC	CASSRDLAGSSYEQYF	TRBV4-3	TRBD2	TRBJ2-7	few
TGCAGCGTTGCTTTTTTGGGGTTCGATGGCAACACCGGGGAGCTGTTTTTT	CSVAFLGFDGNTGELFF	TRBV29-1	.	TRBJ2-2	.
TGTGCCAGCAGTTACTCGAGCCTGAGCTCCTACAATGAGCAGTTCTTC	CASSYSSLSSYNEQFF	TRBV6-5	.	TRBJ2-1	.
TGTGCCAGCAGTTATAGGACAGGGCCTTATCACACTGAAGCTTTCTTT	CASSYRTGPYHTEAFF	TRBV2	TRBD1	TRBJ1-1	.
TGTGCCAGCAGTTCAGGTGACAGACCCTACGAGCAGTACTTC	CASSSGDRPYEQYF	TRBV28	.	TRBJ2-7	once
TGTGCCAGCAGCACCCGGGCCCGAGGACAGGGTAACTATGGCTACACCTTC	CASSTRARGQGNYGYTF	TRBV27	TRBD1	TRBJ1-2	.
TGTGCCAGCAGCTCCGTCGGGGCCTCCAGAAGCACTGAAGCTTTCTTT	CASSSVGASRSTEAFF	TRBV5-5	.	TRBJ1-1	.
TGCGCCAGCAGCTTGGGAGGGGGCGTCTACGAGCAGTACTTC	CASSLGGGVYEQYF	TRBV5-1	TRBD1	TRBJ2-7	once
TGTGCCAGCAGTCGTCACTTTTTGTCTAGCCAACCGTTCTTC	CASSRHFLSSQPFF	TRBV27	.	TRBJ2-1	.
TGCAGTGCTAGCAATGTGGGCGAGCAGTACTTC	CSASNVGEQYF	TRBV20-1	.	TRBJ2-7	.
TGTGCCAGCAGCCCCTCCCTAGCGGGAGTAGATAATGAGCAGTTCTTC	CASSPSLAGVDNEQFF	TRBV6-6	TRBD2	TRBJ2-1	once
TGTGCCAGCAATCTTTTTATGAGCACGTATAGCAATCAGCCCCAGCATTTT	CASNLFMSTYSNQPQHF	TRBV25-1	.	TRBJ1-5	.
TGTGCCTGGAGTAAACGGACAGGGAGGAATGAGCAGTTCTTC	CAWSKRTGRNEQFF	TRBV30	TRBD1	TRBJ2-1	.
TGCGCCAGCAGTCAACCGTCGGCAGTGGTTGCGCGAAATAGCAATCAGCCCCAGCATTTT	CASSQPSAVVARNSNQPQHF	TRBV23-1	.	TRBJ1-5	.
TGTGCCAGCTCACCATTAGCGGGAGAGGGCTACGAGCAGTACTTC	CASSPLAGEGYEQYF	TRBV18	TRBD2	TRBJ2-7	.
TGTGCCAGCACGACAGGGGATTTCGGCGAGCAGTACTTC	CASTTGDFGEQYF	TRBV2	TRBD1	TRBJ2-7	.
TGTGCCAGCAGCTTAGATGGGGGGACAGCTAGCTACAATGAGCAGTTCTTC	CASSLDGGTASYNEQFF	TRBV7-2	.	TRBJ2-1	.
TGTGCCAGCAGTTACGGCAGTGGAGCCAAAAACATTCAGTACTTC	CASSYGSGAKNIQYF	TRBV6-5	.	TRBJ2-4	.
TGTGCCAGCAGCTTAGACCAGGGTTTCGCTGAAGCTTTCTTT	CASSLDQGFAEAFF	TRBV11-2	.	TRBJ1-1	.
TGCAGCGCCGCTCCGGGGAGGGTGTACGAGCAGTACTTC	CSAAPGRVYEQYF	TRBV29-1	TRBD2	TRBJ2-7	.
TGTGCCAGCTCACCTGGGAGGGACCGAATATCCAATGAGCAGTTCTTC	CASSPGRDRISNEQFF	TRBV18	TRBD2	TRBJ2-1	.